A selection of T cell receptor beta chains follows, all from one sample in a study of vaccination effects on CD4 cells after COVID-19. No antigen has been identified for these receptors. Sequencing was performed with immunoSEQ multiplex PCR; in TCRdb, only in-frame clones are kept and a portion is missing. The data contain 70,000 or so clones, under 85% of them seen just once; the ten biggest clones take up under 6%. The sample here was CD4+ T cells from PBMCs cultured with HIV peptides, taken before COVID-19 vaccination. The receptors come from a human donor who had a prior SARS-CoV-2 infection. Both conserved end residues are part of each CDR3. Fields, in order: clone size, D gene, V gene, CDR3 length, J gene, CDR3 DNA, CDR3 protein. The D gene is left open where the match is weak. For some rows the clone size is stated as once, few or many, or as a class when expanded; others skip it.

>few|TRBD1|TRBV12-5|17|TRBJ1-5
TGTGCTAGTGGGTGGACGGGACAGGGGAATAGCAATCAGCCCCAGCATTTT
CASGWTGQGNSNQPQHF
>NA|NA|TRBV19|15|TRBJ1-1
TGTGCCAGTAAGTCTGCAGGTGGGCCCAACACTGAAGCTTTCTTT
CASKSAGGPNTEAFF
>once|TRBD1|TRBV6-5|15|TRBJ2-1
TGTGCCAGCAGTTATCCGGCAGGGGGCTGGAGTGAGCAGTTCTTC
CASSYPAGGWSEQFF
>few|TRBD1|TRBV3-1/TRBV3-2|16|TRBJ2-1
TGTGCCAGCAGCCAATGGGACAGACCACCTTACAATGAGCAGTTCTTC
CASSQWDRPPYNEQFF
>NA|NA|TRBV7-9|13|TRBJ1-2
TGTGCCAGCAGCTTGGGGCACAACTATGGCTACACCTTC
CASSLGHNYGYTF
>once|TRBD2|TRBV28|15|TRBJ2-1
TGTGCCAGCAGTCTAAGACTAGCGGGAGTGTGGGAGCAGTTCTTC
CASSLRLAGVWEQFF
>NA|NA|TRBV15|12|TRBJ2-2
TGTGCCACCAGCAGCTTCACCGGGGAGCTGTTTTTT
CATSSFTGELFF
>NA|NA|TRBV15|14|TRBJ2-1
TGTGCCACCAGCAGAGATCGGACCCCACGCCAGCAGTTCTTC
CATSRDRTPRQQFF
>NA|NA|TRBV2|13|TRBJ2-2
TGTGCCAGCAGTCAACTAGTCTCCGGGGAGCTGTTTTTT
CASSQLVSGELFF
>NA|NA|TRBV7-9|14|TRBJ1-1
TGTGCCAGCAGCTTTACAGGGTCGAACACTGAAGCTTTCTTT
CASSFTGSNTEAFF
>NA|NA|TRBV21-1|15|TRBJ2-1
TGTGCCAGCGGGAGGCGACTAGATCCCTACAATGAGCAGTTCTTC
CASGRRLDPYNEQFF
>NA|TRBD1|TRBV19|13|TRBJ1-4
TGTGCCGCCCAGGGGGCGCCGAATGAAAAACTGTTTTTT
CAAQGAPNEKLFF
>NA|TRBD1|TRBV7-8|16|TRBJ2-1
TGTGCCAGCAGCTCCCAATCCCCGGGACAGGGGCATGAGCAGTTCTTC
CASSSQSPGQGHEQFF
>NA|TRBD1|TRBV6-5|15|TRBJ1-1
TGTGCCAGCAGTTACGGGGGGAACAGGGGGACTGAAGCTTTCTTT
CASSYGGNRGTEAFF
>NA|NA|TRBV5-1|14|TRBJ1-1
TGCGCCAGCAGACCCCTCCAGGGTGGCACTGAAGCTTTCTTT
CASRPLQGGTEAFF
>NA|TRBD2|TRBV5-1|16|TRBJ2-3
TGCGCCAGCAGCCCGGACGTACGGCGGGGGGCAGATACGCAGTATTTT
CASSPDVRRGADTQYF
>few|NA|TRBV6-5|14|TRBJ2-7
TGTGCCAGCAGTCCCCGGATAAACTCCTACGAGCAGTACTTC
CASSPRINSYEQYF
>NA|NA|TRBV6-5|16|TRBJ2-2
TGTGCCAGCAGTTCCGAGGGGGGCCCGAACACCGGGGAGCTGTTTTTT
CASSSEGGPNTGELFF
>NA|TRBD1|TRBV2|13|TRBJ2-2
TGTGCCAGCACCCGGACAGGGACCGGGGAGCTGTTTTTT
CASTRTGTGELFF
>NA|NA|TRBV16|13|TRBJ1-1
TGTGCCAGCAGCCACGGGATGAACACTGAAGCTTTCTTT
CASSHGMNTEAFF
>once|NA|TRBV7-2|14|TRBJ2-7
TGTGCCAGCAGCTTAACGGGGGCCGCCTACGAGCAGTACTTC
CASSLTGAAYEQYF
>NA|NA|TRBV3-1/TRBV3-2|15|TRBJ2-5
TGTGCCAGCACCCCCGCGGGTAGGCGGCAAGAGACCCAGTACTTC
CASTPAGRRQETQYF
>NA|TRBD1|TRBV13|14|TRBJ1-2
TGTGCCAGCAGCCGAGACAGGGGCACCTATGGCTACACCTTC
CASSRDRGTYGYTF
>NA|TRBD2|TRBV12-5|15|TRBJ2-1
TGTGCTAGTGGGCAAACCCTAGCGGGAGACAATGAGCAGTTCTTC
CASGQTLAGDNEQFF
>NA|NA|TRBV5-4|13|TRBJ2-3
TGTGCCCTAAAAGCCGAAGCCTCAGATACGCAGTATTTT
CALKAEASDTQYF
>NA|TRBD1|TRBV6-5|15|TRBJ1-2
TGTGCCAGCAGTTGCCGGACAGGGGGCGCTTGTGGCTACACCTTC
CASSCRTGGACGYTF
>NA|NA|TRBV5-1|16|TRBJ1-5
TGCGCCAGCAGCTTGGTTCCGGGGCTAGTGGATCAGCCCCAGCATTTT
CASSLVPGLVDQPQHF
>few|NA|TRBV6-5|13|TRBJ2-1
TGTGCCAGCAGATGGGACCAGAACAATGAGCAGTTCTTC
CASRWDQNNEQFF
>NA|NA|TRBV7-2|13|TRBJ2-4
TGTGCCAGCAGCTTAGGACAGAAAGACATTCAGTACTTC
CASSLGQKDIQYF
>NA|NA|TRBV5-1|16|TRBJ1-1
TGCGCCAGCGGCCAGGGACTTCCTAAGGCGCACACTGAAGCTTTCTTT
CASGQGLPKAHTEAFF
>NA|NA|TRBV7-8|14|TRBJ2-7
TGTGCCAGCAGCTTAGCCGGGCCTGACTACGAGCAGTACTTC
CASSLAGPDYEQYF
>NA|TRBD2|TRBV19|17|TRBJ2-5
TGTGCCAGTAGCCGAACCTCGGGCGGGGGGGACCAAGAGACCCAGTACTTC
CASSRTSGGGDQETQYF
>NA|TRBD1|TRBV30|14|TRBJ1-2
TGTGCCTGGAGTGTCGGACAGGCTAACTATGGCTACACCTTC
CAWSVGQANYGYTF
>NA|TRBD1|TRBV11-2|14|TRBJ2-7
TGTGCCAGCAGCCCGGACAGGGGAAATTACGAGCAGTACTTC
CASSPDRGNYEQYF
>NA|TRBD1|TRBV14|17|TRBJ2-7
TGTGCCAGCAGCCAAGATAGGTGGGGACAGGGCGGCGGCGAGCAGTACTTC
CASSQDRWGQGGGEQYF
>NA|TRBD2|TRBV5-1|16|TRBJ2-2
TGCGCCAGCAGCATACTAGCGGGGGGTGTCACCGGGGAGCTGTTTTTT
CASSILAGGVTGELFF
>NA|NA|TRBV19|15|TRBJ1-5
TGTGCCAGTAGTAGGGCAGAATATAGCAATCAGCCCCAGCATTTT
CASSRAEYSNQPQHF
>few|NA|TRBV4-3|13|TRBJ2-5
TGCGCCAGCAGCCTTGTAGGAGACGGGACCCAGTACTTC
CASSLVGDGTQYF
>NA|TRBD2|TRBV9|16|TRBJ2-5
TGTGCCAGCAGCGAGGGTACGCAGGGAGGGCAAGAGACCCAGTACTTC
CASSEGTQGGQETQYF
>NA|NA|TRBV6-5|13|TRBJ2-5
TGTGCCAGCAGAAGGGGACCTGAAGAGACCCAGTACTTC
CASRRGPEETQYF
>NA|NA|TRBV30|12|TRBJ2-3
TGTGCCTGGAGCAGCGGTGGAGATACGCAGTATTTT
CAWSSGGDTQYF
>NA|TRBD2|TRBV11-3|15|TRBJ2-7
TGTGCCAGCAGCTTAGGACTAGCGGGAGCTTACGAGCAGTACTTC
CASSLGLAGAYEQYF
>few|TRBD1|TRBV24-1|17|TRBJ2-1
TGTGCCACCAGTGATGGACAGGGTCAATCTACAGCGAATGAGCAGTTCTTC
CATSDGQGQSTANEQFF
>NA|TRBD1|TRBV11-2|16|TRBJ1-4
TGTGCCAGCAGCTCGACCCCAGGGGGGTTTGGAGGAAAACTGTTTTTT
CASSSTPGGFGGKLFF
>NA|NA|TRBV3-1/TRBV3-2|13|TRBJ1-2
TGTGCCAGCAGCCGACAGGATAACTATGGCTACACCTTC
CASSRQDNYGYTF
>NA|NA|TRBV29-1|12|TRBJ2-1
TGCAGCGTTGGGAGCTCCTACAATGAGCAGTTCTTC
CSVGSSYNEQFF
>NA|NA|TRBV7-2|13|TRBJ1-1
TGTGCCAGCAGCCTAACAAGAAACACTGAAGCTTTCTTT
CASSLTRNTEAFF
>NA|TRBD2|TRBV10-3|15|TRBJ2-1
TGTGCCATCACCGACAGGAGCGGGGGGGCCAATGAGCAGTTCTTC
CAITDRSGGANEQFF